This paragraph reports one T cell receptor (beta chain). These data come from a study of monozygotic twins with inflammatory bowel disease. For each CDR3 protein, TCRdb gives one entry from its re-call of the 5' RACE reads, without DNA. Found here are roughly 320,000 distinct CDR3 sequences; the top ten clones hold less than 6.5%. This receptor was obtained from a human donor with ulcerative colitis or Crohn's disease, or a healthy co-twin of an affected twin (not recorded which). Sequencing was performed on blood.

The CDR3 protein is CASSGGVNAGELFF. The rearrangement uses TRBV6-6 and TRBJ2-2; the D call from TCRdb, TRBD2, cannot be confirmed without DNA. The length of the CDR3 is 14 residues. The germline gives CDR1 MNHNY, CDR2 SVGAGI (reference sequence).